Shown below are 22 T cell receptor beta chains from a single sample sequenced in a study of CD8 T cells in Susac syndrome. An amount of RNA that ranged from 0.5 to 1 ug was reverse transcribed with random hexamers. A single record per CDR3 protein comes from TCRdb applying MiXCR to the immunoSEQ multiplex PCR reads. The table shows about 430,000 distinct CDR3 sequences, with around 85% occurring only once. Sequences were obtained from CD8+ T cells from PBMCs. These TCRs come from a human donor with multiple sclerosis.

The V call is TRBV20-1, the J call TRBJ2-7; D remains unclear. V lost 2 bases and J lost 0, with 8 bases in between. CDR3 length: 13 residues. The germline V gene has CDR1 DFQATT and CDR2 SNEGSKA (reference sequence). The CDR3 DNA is TGCAGTGCTAGACCCGTCAGCTCCTACGAGCAGTACTTC. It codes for CSARPVSSYEQYF.

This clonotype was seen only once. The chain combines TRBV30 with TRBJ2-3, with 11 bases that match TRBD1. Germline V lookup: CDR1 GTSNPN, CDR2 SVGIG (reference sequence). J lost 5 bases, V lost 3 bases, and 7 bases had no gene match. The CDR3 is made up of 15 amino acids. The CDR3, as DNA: TGTGCCTGGAGCGAACCGGGACAGGGGGAAGATACGCAGTATTTT. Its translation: CAWSEPGQGEDTQYF.

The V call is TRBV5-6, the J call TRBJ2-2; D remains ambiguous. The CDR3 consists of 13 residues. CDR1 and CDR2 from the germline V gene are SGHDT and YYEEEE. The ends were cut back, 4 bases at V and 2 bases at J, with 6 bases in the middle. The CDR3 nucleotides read TGTGCCAGCAGCAGGGTTAACACCGGGGAGCTGTTTTTT. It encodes CASSRVNTGELFF.

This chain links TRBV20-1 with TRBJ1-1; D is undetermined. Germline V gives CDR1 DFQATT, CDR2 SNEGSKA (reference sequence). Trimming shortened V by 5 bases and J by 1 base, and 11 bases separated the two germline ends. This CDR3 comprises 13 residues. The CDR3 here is CSAGEGRNTEAFF. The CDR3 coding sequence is TGCAGTGCTGGGGAGGGCAGGAACACTGAAGCTTTCTTT.

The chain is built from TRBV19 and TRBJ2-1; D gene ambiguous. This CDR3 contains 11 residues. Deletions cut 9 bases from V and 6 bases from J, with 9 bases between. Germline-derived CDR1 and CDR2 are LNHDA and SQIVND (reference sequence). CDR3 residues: CASFSSNEQFF. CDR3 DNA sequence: TGTGCCAGCTTTAGCAGCAATGAGCAGTTCTTC.

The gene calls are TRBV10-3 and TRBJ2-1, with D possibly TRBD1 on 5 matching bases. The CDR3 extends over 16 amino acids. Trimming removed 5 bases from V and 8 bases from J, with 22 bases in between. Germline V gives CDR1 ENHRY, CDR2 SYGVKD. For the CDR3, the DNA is TGTGCCATCAGTCCGGTCGGGCGACAGAGACCTGATGAGCAGTTCTTC. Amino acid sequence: CAISPVGRQRPDEQFF.

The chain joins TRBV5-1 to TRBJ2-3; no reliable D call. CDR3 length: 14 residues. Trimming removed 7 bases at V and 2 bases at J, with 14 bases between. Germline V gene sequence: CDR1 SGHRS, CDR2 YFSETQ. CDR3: CASWTGPTTDTQYF. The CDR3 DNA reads TGCGCCAGCTGGACGGGTCCGACCACAGATACGCAGTATTTT.

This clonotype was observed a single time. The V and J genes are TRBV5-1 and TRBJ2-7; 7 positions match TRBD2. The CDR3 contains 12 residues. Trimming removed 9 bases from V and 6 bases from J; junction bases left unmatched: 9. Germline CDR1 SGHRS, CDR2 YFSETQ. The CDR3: CAITTSQGEQYF. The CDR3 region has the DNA TGCGCCATAACGACTAGCCAGGGCGAGCAGTACTTC.

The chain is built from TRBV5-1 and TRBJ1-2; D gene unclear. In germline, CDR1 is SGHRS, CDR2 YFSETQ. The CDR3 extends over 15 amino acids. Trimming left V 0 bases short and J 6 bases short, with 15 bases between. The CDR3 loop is CASSLVAREADGYTF. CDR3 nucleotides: TGCGCCAGCAGCTTGGTTGCTAGGGAGGCGGATGGCTACACCTTC.

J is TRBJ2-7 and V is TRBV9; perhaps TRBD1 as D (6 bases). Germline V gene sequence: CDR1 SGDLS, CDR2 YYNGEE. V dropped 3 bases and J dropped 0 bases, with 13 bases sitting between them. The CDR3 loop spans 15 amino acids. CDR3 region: CASSGAGTLSYEQYF. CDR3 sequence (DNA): TGTGCCAGCAGCGGGGCCGGGACACTCTCCTACGAGCAGTACTTC.

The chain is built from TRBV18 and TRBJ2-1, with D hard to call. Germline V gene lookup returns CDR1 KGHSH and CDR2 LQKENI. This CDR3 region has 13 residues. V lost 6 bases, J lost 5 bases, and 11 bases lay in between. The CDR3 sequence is CASSEWADNEQFF. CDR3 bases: TGTGCCAGCTCGGAATGGGCGGACAATGAGCAGTTCTTC. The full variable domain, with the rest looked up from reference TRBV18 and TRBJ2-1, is NAGVMQNPRHLVRRRGQEARLRCSPMKGHSHVYWYRQLPEEGLKFMVYLQKENIIDESGMPKERFSAEFPKEGPSILRIQQVVRGDSAAYFCASSEWADNEQFFGPGTRLTVL.

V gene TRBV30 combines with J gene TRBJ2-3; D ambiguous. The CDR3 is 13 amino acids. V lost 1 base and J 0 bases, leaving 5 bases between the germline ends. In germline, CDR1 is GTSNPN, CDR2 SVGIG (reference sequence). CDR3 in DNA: TGTGCCTGGAGTGCCGAGAGCACAGATACGCAGTATTTT. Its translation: CAWSAESTDTQYF.

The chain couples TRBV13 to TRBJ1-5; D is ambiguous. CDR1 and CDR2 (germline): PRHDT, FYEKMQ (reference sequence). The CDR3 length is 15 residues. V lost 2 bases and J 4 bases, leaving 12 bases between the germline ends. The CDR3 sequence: CASSLSRGANQPQHF. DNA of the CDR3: TGTGCCAGCAGCTTAAGTCGGGGTGCGAATCAGCCCCAGCATTTT.

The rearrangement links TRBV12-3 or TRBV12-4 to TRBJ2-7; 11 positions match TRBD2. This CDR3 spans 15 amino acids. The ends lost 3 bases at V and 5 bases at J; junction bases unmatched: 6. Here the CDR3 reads CASSLIAGGPHEQYF. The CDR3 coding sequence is TGTGCCAGCAGTTTGATAGCGGGAGGGCCACACGAGCAGTACTTC.

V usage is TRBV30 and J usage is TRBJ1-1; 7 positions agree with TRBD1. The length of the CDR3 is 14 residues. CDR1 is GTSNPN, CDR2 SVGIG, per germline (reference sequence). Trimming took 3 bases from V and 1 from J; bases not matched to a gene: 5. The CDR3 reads CAWRRRDRNTEAFF. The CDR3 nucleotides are TGTGCCTGGAGACGCCGGGACAGGAACACTGAAGCTTTCTTT.

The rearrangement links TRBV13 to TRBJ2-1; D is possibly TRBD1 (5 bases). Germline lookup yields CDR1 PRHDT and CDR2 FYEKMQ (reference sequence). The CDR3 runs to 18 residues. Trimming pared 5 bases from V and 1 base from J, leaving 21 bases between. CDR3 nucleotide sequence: TGTGCCAGCAGCCACCAGACTGCCAGGGTGGGATCCTACAATGAGCAGTTCTTC. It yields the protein CASSHQTARVGSYNEQFF.

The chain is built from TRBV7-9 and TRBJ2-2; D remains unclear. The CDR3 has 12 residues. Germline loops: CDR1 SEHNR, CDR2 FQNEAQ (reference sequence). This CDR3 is CVTTADTGELFF. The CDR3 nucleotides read TGTGTCACTACGGCGGACACCGGGGAGCTGTTTTTT.

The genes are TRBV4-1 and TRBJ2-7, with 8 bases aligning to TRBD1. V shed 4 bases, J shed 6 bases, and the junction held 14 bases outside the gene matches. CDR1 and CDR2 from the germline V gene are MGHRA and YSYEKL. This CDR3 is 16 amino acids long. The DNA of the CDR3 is TGCGCCAGCAGCCTACGTCCGGGACAGGAGTTATCCGAGCAGTACTTC. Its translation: CASSLRPGQELSEQYF.

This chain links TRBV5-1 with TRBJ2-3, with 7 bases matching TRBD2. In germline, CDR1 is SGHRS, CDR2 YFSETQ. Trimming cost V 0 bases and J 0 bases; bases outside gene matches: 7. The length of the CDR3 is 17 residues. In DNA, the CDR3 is TGCGCCAGCAGCTTGGGACAACGGGAGGACAGCACAGATACGCAGTATTTT. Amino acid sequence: CASSLGQREDSTDTQYF.

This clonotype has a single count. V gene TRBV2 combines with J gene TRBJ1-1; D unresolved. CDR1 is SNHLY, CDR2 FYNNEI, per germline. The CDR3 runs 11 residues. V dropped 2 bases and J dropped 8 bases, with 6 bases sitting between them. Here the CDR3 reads CASSETREAFF. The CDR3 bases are TGTGCCAGCAGTGAAACTCGGGAAGCTTTCTTT.

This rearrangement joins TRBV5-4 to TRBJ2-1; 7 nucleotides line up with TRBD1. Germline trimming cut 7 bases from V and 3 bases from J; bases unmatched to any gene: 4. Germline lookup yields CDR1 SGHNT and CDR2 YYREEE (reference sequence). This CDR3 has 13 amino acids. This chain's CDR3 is CASEGTDYNEQFF. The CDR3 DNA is TGTGCCAGCGAGGGGACAGACTACAATGAGCAGTTCTTC.

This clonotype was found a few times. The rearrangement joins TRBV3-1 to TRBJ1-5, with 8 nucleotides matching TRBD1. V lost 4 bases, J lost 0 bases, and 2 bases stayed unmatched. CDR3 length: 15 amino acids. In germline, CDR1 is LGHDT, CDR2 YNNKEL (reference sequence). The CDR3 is CASSRDRGSNQPQHF. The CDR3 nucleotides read TGTGCCAGCAGCCGAGACAGGGGTAGCAATCAGCCCCAGCATTTT.